This paragraph covers one T cell receptor beta chain sequence. This clonotype has just a few counts. There is no known antigen for this receptor. The sample holds no much larger clone one base away, and base qualities are not on file. TCR cDNA was made using 5'RACE template switching, a step that added a universal primer site and unique molecular identifiers. Priming for cDNA synthesis came from both the TCR alpha and TCR beta constant segments. Library amplification involved two PCR steps, and the second step added sample barcodes and sequencing adapters. Sequencing of libraries was performed on Illumina HiSeq 2500 (2x100 bp) or NovaSeq (2x150 bp). The study's processing was this. MIGEC handled demultiplexing of reads and collapsing into UMI consensus sequences, while MiXCR performed V(D)J alignment. Using edgeR on replicate PBMC samples, clonotypes were called vaccine-responding if FDR was below 0.01 and the log2 fold change was above 5 up to day 15. Each bulk clonotype was labeled CD4 or CD8 based on which sequenced repertoire, CD4 or CD8, contained the clonotype at higher abundance. Clones were called with MiXCR by TCRdb after fastp trimmed the public reads at Q25, and only in-frame beta chains were retained. Merged by CDR3 protein, the rows form single entries marked with the most common genes and DNA. None of the V and J calls come from the authors' own analysis; TCRdb made them. In all, the sample holds roughly 500,000 distinct CDR3 sequences, and about 19% of those were seen once. The ten largest clones take up about 13% of the sample.

The data originate from a study of T cells after yellow fever vaccination (dated by TCRdb to the late 2010s). Describing the broader study: The SMART-Seq v4 Ultra Low Input RNA kit was used to prepare libraries from fractions with low cell numbers. To follow T-cell clones before and after primary and booster YFV17D yellow fever vaccination, bulk TCR alpha and beta repertoires were sequenced over time. Blood was drawn at multiple timepoints before and after primary and secondary immunization, with bulk PBMC replicates and cell subsets isolated. Two healthy male donors, one aged 18 to 30 and one aged 30 to 40 years, were included in the cohort. The paper's findings and limits, for the study overall: The secondary T-cell response was found to be weaker but faster than the primary response, with a peak reached on day 5 rather than on day 15. The study included only a couple of donors, which limits how far the findings can be generalized. Because abundant contaminating clonotypes from the bulk population could be contained in FACS-sorted repertoires, computational filtering was required. Most clones expanded after primary vaccination were re-detected after the booster (96% of CD4 and 80% to 90% of CD8), suggesting broad memory maintenance. A small fraction of clonotypes appeared in both the CD4 and CD8 compartments, likely as a result of convergent recombination.

The CDR3 sequence holds 11 residues, the cysteine and phenylalanine included. Just the 33-base CDR3 DNA is kept, in frame starting at base 1. Between the V and J ends, shortened by 7 bases and 5 bases respectively, the junction contains 9 bases. Based on the germline V gene (reference sequence), the CDR1 and CDR2 sequences are SEHNR and FQNEAQ. According to the study, the label for this sample's treatment or condition signals: live attenuated yellow fever vaccine strain. Two biological replicates of bulk PBMCs were collected at each blood-draw timepoint. A standard Ficoll-Paque protocol was used to isolate PBMCs from peripheral blood. RNA was extracted with TriZol from bulk PBMCs, CD4 and CD8 fractions, and dextramer-positive and dextramer-negative fractions.

The chain uses TRBV7-9 and TRBJ2-7; the D gene is perhaps TRBD2, from 5 matching bases. The sequence came from a man aged 30 to 45 who received the YFV17D yellow fever vaccine. The specimen was PBMCs, collected 15 days after the yellow fever booster vaccination. The nucleotides read TGTGCCAGCACCCGGGAAAACGAGCAGTACTTC. It specifies CASTRENEQYF.